Below, 11 T cell receptor beta chains from the same sample are listed, as sequenced in a study of technical replicates of blood from several donors. The data were produced by immunoSEQ multiplex PCR, yet TCRdb's version contains in-frame clones alone and is incomplete. Of tens of thousands of clones listed, around 96% are singletons. The material sequenced was T cells isolated from PBMCs. These receptors were collected from a human donor in good health.

V is TRBV28 and J is TRBJ2-7; possible D gene TRBD2, 7 bases. In germline, CDR1 is MDHEN, CDR2 SYDVKM. The CDR3 covers 17 residues. V was clipped by 5 bases and J by 4 bases, with 24 bases between them. The CDR3 spells CASSRGYLGGRLYEQYF. In DNA form, the CDR3 reads TGTGCCAGCAGTAGGGGGTATCTGGGGGGGAGACTTTACGAGCAGTACTTC.

This rearrangement joins TRBV10-1 to TRBJ1-2, with 10 bases fitting TRBD1. V was pared by 5 bases and J by 4 bases, with 7 bases of the junction left unmatched. The CDR3 is 15 amino acids. Germline CDR1 WNHNN, CDR2 SYGVQD (reference sequence). The CDR3 region is CASSPGQGNVYGYTF. CDR3 DNA: TGCGCCAGCAGTCCGGGACAGGGGAACGTCTATGGCTACACCTTC.

The chain links TRBV6-5 to TRBJ1-1; tentative D call: TRBD1 (5 bases). The CDR3 totals 14 residues. Germline CDR1 and CDR2: MNHEY and SVGAGI. The V and J ends lost 4 bases and 4 bases respectively, with 13 bases between them. CDR3 sequence: CASSSPGVGTEAFF. The CDR3 coding sequence is TGTGCCAGCAGTTCCCCGGGGGTTGGCACTGAAGCTTTCTTT.

The J gene is TRBJ1-2, the V gene TRBV27; D not resolved. This CDR3 has 13 residues. Germline CDR1 and CDR2: MNHEY and SMNVEV (reference sequence). Deletions cut 2 bases from V and 2 bases from J, with 6 bases between. The CDR3 coding sequence is TGTGCCAGCAGTTTAAGACACAACTATGGCTACACCTTC. This translates into CASSLRHNYGYTF.

V usage is TRBV14 and J usage is TRBJ2-3, with TRBD2 matching 13 bases. Trimming cost V 0 bases and J 4 bases; bases outside gene matches: 13. Looked up from germline, CDR1 is SGHDN and CDR2 is FVKESK. The CDR3 is 20 residues long. The CDR3 DNA follows: TGTGCCAGCAGCCAAGATGGACGACTAGCGGGAGGTTTCCCCCCAGATACGCAGTATTTT. Translation: CASSQDGRLAGGFPPDTQYF.

Worth noting for this clone: Relative to the germline gene, one junction end is altered; a read error may explain this. The chain joins TRBV7-7 to TRBJ2-5, with TRBD1 matching over 9 bases. The CDR3 totals 17 residues. Per the germline V gene, CDR1 is SSHAT and CDR2 is FNYEAQ (reference sequence). CDR3 region: CASSLEAVTGGIETQYF. The CDR3 region has the DNA TGTGCTAGCAGCTTAGAAGCTGTCACAGGGGGCATAGAGACCCAGTACTTC.

The J gene is TRBJ1-2, the V gene TRBV28; D unclear. The CDR3 extends over 14 amino acids. The V gene lost 6 bases and the J gene lost 4 bases, with 15 bases spanning the gap. Germline-derived CDR1 and CDR2 are MDHEN and SYDVKM. Here the CDR3 reads CASRPGPKIYGYTF. The CDR3 DNA reads as TGTGCCAGCAGACCGGGTCCTAAGATCTATGGCTACACCTTC.

The rearrangement uses TRBV30 and TRBJ1-2, with TRBD1 as a possible D gene (5 bases). V was pared by 1 base and J by 8 bases, with 11 bases between. Germline V gives CDR1 GTSNPN, CDR2 SVGIG (reference sequence). The CDR3 consists of 12 residues. The CDR3 spells CAWSAGEGGYTF. In DNA form, the CDR3 reads TGTGCCTGGAGTGCGGGGGAAGGGGGCTACACCTTC.

The rearrangement uses TRBV18 and TRBJ1-5; possibly TRBD1 for D (5 bases). The ends were cut back, 6 bases at V and 6 bases at J, with 21 bases in the middle. CDR1 and CDR2 from the germline V gene are KGHSH and LQKENI. This CDR3 has 16 amino acids. The CDR3 DNA reads as TGTGCCAGCTCCCTCAGGGAGGGAGGGAGTGGTCAGCCCCAGCATTTT. Translated, it gives CASSLREGGSGQPQHF.

The chain recombines TRBV9 with TRBJ2-5, with TRBD1 matching over 9 bases. The CDR3 is 14 residues long. Per germline, CDR1 SGDLS and CDR2 YYNGEE. The V gene end was trimmed by 0 bases and the J gene end by 7 bases; junction bases not matched to a gene: 4. The CDR3 nucleotides are TGTGCCAGCAGCGTAGGGGGGACAGGGAGGACCCAGTACTTC. The encoded protein is CASSVGGTGRTQYF.

The chain recombines TRBV7-2 with TRBJ2-7; D is unresolved. With 1 base removed from V and 0 bases from J, the gap between germline ends came to 10 bases. CDR1 SGHTA and CDR2 FQGNSA come from the germline V gene. The CDR3 spans 15 residues. CDR3 sequence (DNA): TGTGCCAGCAGCTTAGGGTCCGCACACTCCTACGAGCAGTACTTC. The encoded protein is CASSLGSAHSYEQYF.